The 13 T cell receptor beta chains below were found in one sample sequenced in a study of blood T cell repertoires in COVID-19 (dated by TCRdb to the early 2020s). Library construction relied on the immunoSEQ multiplex PCR assay. TCRdb retrieved this table from immuneACCESS and kept in-frame rearrangements only. Not all clones are present; in checked studies, unresolved V genes account for under half, and no reason is known for the remainder. This sample is represented by 160,000 or so clones; roughly nine tenths of them were singletons. The ten top clones hold 15% of the sample. Sequenced sample: peripheral blood. These receptors all come from a woman aged 40 to 55 with acute or convalescent COVID-19.

This clone was seen once. This chain connects TRBV2 to TRBJ2-1, with TRBD2 matching over 8 bases. After removal of 1 base from V and 5 bases from J, the junction contained 4 bases not matched to a gene. Germline V gene data show CDR1 as SNHLY and CDR2 as FYNNEI. The CDR3 is made up of 15 amino acids. As DNA, the CDR3 is TGTGCCAGCAGTGAAGTTCGGGGGGGGAACAATGAGCAGTTCTTC. Translation: CASSEVRGGNNEQFF. The whole variable domain, filled in from reference TRBV2 and TRBJ2-1, reads EPEVTQTPSHQVTQMGQEVILRCVPISNHLYFYWYRQILGQKVEFLVSFYNNEISEKSEIFDDQFSVERPDGSNFTLKIRSTKLEDSAMYFCASSEVRGGNNEQFFGPGTRLTVL.

The chain couples TRBV11-2 to TRBJ1-2; TRBD1 is a possible D gene (5 bases). The CDR3 loop spans 14 amino acids. With 4 bases removed from V and 7 bases from J, the gap between germline ends came to 16 bases. The germline V gene encodes CDR1 SGHAT and CDR2 FQNNGV. The CDR3 protein is CASSSQEGFRGYTF. The CDR3 bases are TGTGCCAGCAGCTCGCAGGAGGGGTTTCGTGGCTACACCTTC. The complete variable domain, with remaining parts taken from reference TRBV11-2 and TRBJ1-2, reads EAGVAQSPRYKIIEKRQSVAFWCNPISGHATLYWYQQILGQGPKLLIQFQNNGVVDDSQLPKDRFSAERLKGVDSTLKIQPAKLEDSAVYLCASSSQEGFRGYTFGSGTRLTVV.

This sequence joins TRBV14 and TRBJ1-1; maybe TRBD1 (5 bases). V shed 2 bases and J shed 1 base, with 17 bases lying between them. The CDR3 is 17 amino acids. Germline CDR1 is SGHDN and CDR2 is FVKESK. CDR3 DNA: TGTGCCAGCAGCCAAAGGAAGTTACAGGTCACGAACACTGAAGCTTTCTTT. Its translation is CASSQRKLQVTNTEAFF.

CDR3 bases: TGTGCTAGTGGTATCCCGGGACTAGCGAACTACGAGCAGTACTTC. Its protein product is CASGIPGLANYEQYF. V usage is TRBV12-5 and J usage is TRBJ2-7; 10 nucleotides match TRBD2. Trimming removed 5 bases from V and 3 bases from J; junction bases left unmatched: 7. The germline V gene has CDR1 LGHNT and CDR2 FRNRAP. CDR3 size: 15 residues. Full variable domain (outside the CDR3, taken from reference TRBV12-5 and TRBJ2-7): DARVTQTPRHKVTEMGQEVTMRCQPILGHNTVFWYRQTMMQGLELLAYFRNRAPLDDSGMPKDRFSAEMPDATLATLKIQPSEPRDSAVYFCASGIPGLANYEQYFGPGTRLTVT.

The sample holds a few counts of this clone. The V and J genes are TRBV27 and TRBJ2-7; 7 bases fit TRBD1. The CDR3 spans 13 residues. After removal of 5 bases from V and 3 bases from J, the junction contained 4 bases not matched to a gene. CDR1 and CDR2 (germline): MNHEY, SMNVEV (reference sequence). CDR3 sequence: CASSIGQVYEQYF. The CDR3 DNA sequence: TGTGCCAGCAGTATAGGACAGGTCTACGAGCAGTACTTC.

The J gene is TRBJ1-5, the V gene TRBV27, with TRBD1 matching 7 bases. The CDR3 contains 14 residues. Per the germline V gene, CDR1 is MNHEY and CDR2 is SMNVEV (reference sequence). V lost 9 bases and J lost 6; bases outside the gene matches: 11. The CDR3 loop reads CASRTGGGRQPQHF. The CDR3 region has the DNA TGTGCCAGTCGGACAGGAGGAGGTCGTCAGCCCCAGCATTTT.

The V gene is TRBV6-5, the J gene TRBJ1-3, with 7 bases fitting TRBD1. Trimming at V came to 6 bases and at J to 0 bases, leaving 2 bases not matched to a gene. This CDR3 is built from 14 residues. The germline V gene has CDR1 MNHEY and CDR2 SVGAGI. The CDR3 DNA follows: TGTGCCAGCAGGACAGGGAACTCTGGAAACACCATATATTTT. Protein: CASRTGNSGNTIYF.

The chain recombines TRBV19 with TRBJ1-5; TRBD1 aligns across 8 bases. From germline, CDR1 is LNHDA and CDR2 SQIVND (reference sequence). The CDR3 consists of 17 residues. The V segment lost 5 bases and the J segment 5 bases; nucleotides outside the gene matches: 14. This chain's CDR3 is CASSSYPLRQGHQPQHF. The CDR3 nucleotides are TGTGCCAGTAGTTCTTACCCCCTAAGACAGGGGCATCAGCCCCAGCATTTT.

The chain carries TRBV14 and TRBJ1-1; D possibly corresponds to TRBD1 (5 bases). This CDR3 region has 15 residues. Germline lookup yields CDR1 SGHDN and CDR2 FVKESK. Trimming took 1 base from V and 0 from J, leaving 9 bases between them. The CDR3 DNA follows: TGTGCCAGCAGCCAAGTCCGGGGGATGAACACTGAAGCTTTCTTT. It encodes CASSQVRGMNTEAFF.

The chain carries TRBV5-1 and TRBJ2-7; D perhaps matches TRBD2 (6 bases). The germline V and J ends were trimmed by 4 bases and 2 bases, with 19 bases remaining between them. The CDR3 consists of 16 residues. Germline CDR1 and CDR2: SGHRS and YFSETQ. DNA for the CDR3: TGCGCCAGCAGCCCGACTCCAGGATGGGGGGCCTACGAGCAGTACTTC. Translated: CASSPTPGWGAYEQYF.

The chain is built from TRBV30 and TRBJ1-4; a possible D gene is TRBD1 (6 bases). The CDR3 covers 12 residues. V shed 0 bases and J shed 8 bases, with 7 bases lying between them. The germline V gene has CDR1 GTSNPN and CDR2 SVGIG (reference sequence). CDR3 protein: CAWSVTGEKLFF. The CDR3 region has the DNA TGTGCCTGGAGTGTGACAGGCGAAAAACTGTTTTTT. Variable domain in full (rest from reference TRBV30 and TRBJ1-4): SQTIHQWPATLVQPVGSPLSLECTVEGTSNPNLYWYRQAAGRGLQLLFYSVGIGQISSEVPQNLSASRPQDRQFILSSKKLLLSDSGFYLCAWSVTGEKLFFGSGTQLSVL.

This sequence joins TRBV19 and TRBJ2-2; 8 nucleotides line up with TRBD1. The CDR3 has 14 amino acids. The germline V gene has CDR1 LNHDA and CDR2 SQIVND (reference sequence). With V trimmed by 1 base and J by 6 bases, 1 base remained unmatched. As DNA, the CDR3 is TGTGCCAGTAGTATAGGGACAGGGTCCGGGGAGCTGTTTTTT. It yields the protein CASSIGTGSGELFF.

The chain employs TRBV24-1 and TRBJ2-1, with D possibly TRBD1 on 6 matching bases. The ends were cut back, 4 bases at V and 6 bases at J, with 12 bases in the middle. CDR3 length: 14 residues. CDR1 is KGHDR, CDR2 SFDVKD, per germline. CDR3 protein: CATSDPGTINEQFF. The CDR3 DNA is TGTGCCACCAGTGACCCCGGGACAATCAATGAGCAGTTCTTC.